This is a list of T cell receptor beta chains from one sample in a study of CD8 T cells in ankylosing spondylitis. MiXCR, applied by TCRdb to the 5' RACE reads, yields one record per CDR3 protein. The sample records roughly 440,000 distinct CDR3 sequences, about a sixth being singletons. Sequencing was performed on blood, either unsorted or a sorted T cell fraction (not recorded which). The receptors stem from a male donor with ankylosing spondylitis. Both conserved end residues are part of each CDR3. A D gene is named only where the DNA matches it firmly. Size is stated for part of the rows, as once, few or many counts, or as a class when the clone is expanded.

TRBJ2-1,TRBV20-1,few,TRBD2,TGCAGTGCTAGACGGACTAGCGGGGTGTCCTACAATGAGCAGTTCTTC,CSARRTSGVSYNEQFF
TRBJ2-3,TRBV4-2,-,TRBD2,TGTGCCAGCAGCCAAGAAGCTAGCGGGGGGGCAGATACGCAGTATTTT,CASSQEASGGADTQYF
TRBJ2-1,TRBV7-9,few,TRBD2,TGTGCCGCCGGGACTAGCGGGGGGTATGAGCAGTTCTTC,CAAGTSGGYEQFF
TRBJ2-2,TRBV19,-,-,TGTGCCAGTAGTGACATCGGACAGCTGAGGGGAACCGGGGAGCTGTTTTTT,CASSDIGQLRGTGELFF
TRBJ2-7,TRBV7-8,-,-,TGTGCCAGCAGCTTAGACGTCTGCTACGAGCAGTACTTC,CASSLDVCYEQYF
TRBJ1-4,TRBV5-5,few,-,TGTGCCAGCAGCTTGGGGGCCACAAGTAATGAAAAACTGTTTTTT,CASSLGATSNEKLFF
TRBJ1-5,TRBV6-1,-,TRBD1,TGTGCCAGCAGTGCGGACAGGGGGCTTCAGCCCCAGCATTTT,CASSADRGLQPQHF
TRBJ1-2,TRBV5-4,few,TRBD1,TGTGCCAGCAGCTCGCCAGGGGGCTATGGCTACACCTTC,CASSSPGGYGYTF
TRBJ2-3,TRBV7-2,-,-,TGTGCCAGCAGCCGGTGGAGCACAGATACGCAGTATTTT,CASSRWSTDTQYF
TRBJ2-1,TRBV25-1,few,-,TGTGCCAGCAGTGAAGGGGCACGGTACAATGAGCAGTTCTTC,CASSEGARYNEQFF
TRBJ2-1,TRBV5-4,-,TRBD2,TGTGCCAGCAGGTTCACTAGCGGGGGTTACAATGAGCAGTTCTTC,CASRFTSGGYNEQFF
TRBJ2-7,TRBV6-2/TRBV6-3,-,TRBD2,TGTGCCAGCAGTTACCGGGCTAGCGGGAGTTACGAGCAGTACTTC,CASSYRASGSYEQYF
TRBJ2-1,TRBV20-1,-,-,TGCAGTGCGTCGACAGAAAATGAGCAGTTCTTC,CSASTENEQFF
TRBJ2-1,TRBV6-1,-,TRBD2,TGTGCCAGCAGCAAGACGGCTAGCGGGGGATACAATGAGCAGTTCTTC,CASSKTASGGYNEQFF
TRBJ1-1,TRBV20-1,few,-,TGCAGTGCTATGGGACTAGGTTCGTCTGAAGCTTTCTTT,CSAMGLGSSEAFF
TRBJ1-3,TRBV4-1,few,-,TGCGCCAGCAGCCAAGTAGATATGGGGCTATTATCTGGAAACACCATATATTTT,CASSQVDMGLLSGNTIYF
TRBJ1-1,TRBV5-6,few,TRBD1,TGTGCCAGCAGCTCGGATCGACAGGGGCAAGCTTTCTTT,CASSSDRQGQAFF
TRBJ2-1,TRBV11-2,many,-,TGTGCCAGCAGCCTCAAGGATGGGTCTTACAATGAGCAGTTCTTC,CASSLKDGSYNEQFF
TRBJ2-1,TRBV10-3,-,-,TGTGCCATCAGGGTCCCTGGGGAGAGTGAGCAGTTCTTC,CAIRVPGESEQFF
TRBJ2-7,TRBV5-1,few,-,TGCGCCAGCAGCTTCGCAGGGTTCGGCTACGAGCAGTACTTC,CASSFAGFGYEQYF
TRBJ1-2,TRBV4-3,-,TRBD1,TGCGCCAGCAGCCAAGATCGGGGGGGAACAGGGGGGATCTATGGCTACACCTTC,CASSQDRGGTGGIYGYTF
TRBJ2-1,TRBV7-8,-,-,TGTGCCAGCAGCTTAGTTTCGCGCAGCAATGAGCAGTTCTTC,CASSLVSRSNEQFF
TRBJ1-2,TRBV6-5,few,TRBD1,TGTGCCAGCAGTTACATACAGGGGGGGGGATATGGCTACACCTTC,CASSYIQGGGYGYTF
TRBJ2-7,TRBV28,many,-,TGTGCCAGCAGTTTCTCCAGGGCCTACGAGCAGTACTTC,CASSFSRAYEQYF
TRBJ1-2,TRBV20-1,many,-,TGCAGTGCTCCTGGGGACAATTTCTATGGCTACACCTTC,CSAPGDNFYGYTF
TRBJ2-5,TRBV5-1,-,-,TGCGCCAGCAGCTTGGAGGCAGCCCTATGGGACTTC,CASSLEAALWDF
TRBJ2-2,TRBV29-1,few,-,TGCAGCGTTCAGAGAGACACCGGGGAGCTGTTTTTT,CSVQRDTGELFF
TRBJ1-1,TRBV27,-,-,TGTGCCAGCAAGGGGGGTATGAACACTGAAGCTTTCTTT,CASKGGMNTEAFF
TRBJ2-6,TRBV4-1,-,TRBD1,TGCGCCAGCAGCCAAGTGGGCAGGGGGTCTGGGGCCAACGTCCTGACTTTC,CASSQVGRGSGANVLTF
TRBJ2-7,TRBV24-1,-,-,TGTGCCACCAGCGCGGGGGGGACAGGGGTGGACGAGCAGTACTTC,CATSAGGTGVDEQYF
TRBJ1-5,TRBV28,-,-,TGTGCCAGCAGTTTATCACTAAGACGCAATCAGCCCCAGCATTTT,CASSLSLRRNQPQHF
TRBJ1-1,TRBV20-1,-,-,TGCAGTCCGGGGCCCCCGGTCGGTACTGAAGCTTTCTTT,CSPGPPVGTEAFF
TRBJ2-1,TRBV21-1,-,-,TGTGCCAGCTACGGGACTCCCCCTGATGATTACAATGAGCAGTTCTTC,CASYGTPPDDYNEQFF
TRBJ1-6,TRBV5-1,-,-,TGCGCCAGCAGCCCGGGGGACCGCGTCAATTCACCCCTCCACTTT,CASSPGDRVNSPLHF